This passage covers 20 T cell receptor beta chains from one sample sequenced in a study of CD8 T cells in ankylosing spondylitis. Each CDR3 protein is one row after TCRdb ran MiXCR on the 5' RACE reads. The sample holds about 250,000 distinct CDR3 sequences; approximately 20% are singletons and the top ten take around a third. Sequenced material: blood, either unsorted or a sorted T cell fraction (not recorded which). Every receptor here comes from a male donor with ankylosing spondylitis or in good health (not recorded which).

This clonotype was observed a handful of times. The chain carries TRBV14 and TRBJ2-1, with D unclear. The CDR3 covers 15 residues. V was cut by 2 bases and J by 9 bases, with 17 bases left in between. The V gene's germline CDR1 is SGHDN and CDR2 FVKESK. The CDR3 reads CASSQFLSTSLEQFF. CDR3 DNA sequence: TGTGCCAGCAGCCAATTTTTGTCCACCTCGCTTGAGCAGTTCTTC.

The CDR3 region is CASSQDASGPGEGTDTQYF. The CDR3 coding sequence is TGTGCCAGCAGCCAAGACGCCTCGGGCCCGGGAGAAGGTACAGATACGCAGTATTTT. This rearrangement joins TRBV4-2 to TRBJ2-3; the D gene is possibly TRBD2 (6 bases). The CDR3 consists of 19 residues. In germline, CDR1 is LGHNA, CDR2 YNFKEQ. The V end was cut by 0 bases, the J end by 3 bases, with 22 bases between.

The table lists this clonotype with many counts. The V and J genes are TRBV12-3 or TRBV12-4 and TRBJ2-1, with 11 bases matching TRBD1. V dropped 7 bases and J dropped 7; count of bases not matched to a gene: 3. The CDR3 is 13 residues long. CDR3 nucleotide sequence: TGTGCCAGCACGGACAGGGGGCTTAATGAGCAGTTCTTC. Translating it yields CASTDRGLNEQFF.

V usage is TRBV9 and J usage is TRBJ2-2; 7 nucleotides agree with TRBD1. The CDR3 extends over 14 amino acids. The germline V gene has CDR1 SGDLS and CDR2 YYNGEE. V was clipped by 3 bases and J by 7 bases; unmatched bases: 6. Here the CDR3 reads CASSGGQRGGELFF. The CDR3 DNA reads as TGTGCCAGCAGCGGGGGACAGCGTGGCGGGGAGCTGTTTTTT.

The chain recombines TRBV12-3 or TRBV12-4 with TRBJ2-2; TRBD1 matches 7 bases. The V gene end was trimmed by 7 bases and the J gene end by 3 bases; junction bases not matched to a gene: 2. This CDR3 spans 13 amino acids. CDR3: CASKGAHTGELFF. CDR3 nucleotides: TGTGCCAGCAAGGGGGCGCACACCGGGGAGCTGTTTTTT.

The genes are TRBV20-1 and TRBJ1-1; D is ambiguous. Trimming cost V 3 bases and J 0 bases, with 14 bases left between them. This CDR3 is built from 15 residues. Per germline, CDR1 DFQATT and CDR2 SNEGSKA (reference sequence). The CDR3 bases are TGCAGTGCTAGGGTGGTGTCGTACATGAACACTGAAGCTTTCTTT. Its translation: CSARVVSYMNTEAFF.

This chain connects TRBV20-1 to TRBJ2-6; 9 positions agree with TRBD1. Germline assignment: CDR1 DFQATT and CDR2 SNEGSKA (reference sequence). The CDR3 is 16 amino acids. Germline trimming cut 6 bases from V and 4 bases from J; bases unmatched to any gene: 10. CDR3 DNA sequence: TGCAGTGCCAACATGGGACAGGGACCCGGGGCCAACGTCCTGACTTTC. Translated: CSANMGQGPGANVLTF.

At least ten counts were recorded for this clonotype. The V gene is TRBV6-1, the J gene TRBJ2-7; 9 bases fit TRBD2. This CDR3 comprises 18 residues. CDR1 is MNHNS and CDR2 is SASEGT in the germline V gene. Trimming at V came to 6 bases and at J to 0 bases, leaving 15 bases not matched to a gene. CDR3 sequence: CASRTTAGGPLDSYEQYF. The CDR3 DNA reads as TGTGCCAGCAGGACGACAGCGGGAGGCCCCCTAGACTCCTACGAGCAGTACTTC.

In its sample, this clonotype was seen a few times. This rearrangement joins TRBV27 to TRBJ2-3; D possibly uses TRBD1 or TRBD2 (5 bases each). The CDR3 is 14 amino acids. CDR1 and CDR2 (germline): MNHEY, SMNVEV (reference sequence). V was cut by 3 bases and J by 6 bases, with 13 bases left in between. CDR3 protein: CASSFFQGGDTQYF. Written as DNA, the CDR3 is TGTGCCAGCAGTTTTTTCCAGGGCGGGGATACGCAGTATTTT.

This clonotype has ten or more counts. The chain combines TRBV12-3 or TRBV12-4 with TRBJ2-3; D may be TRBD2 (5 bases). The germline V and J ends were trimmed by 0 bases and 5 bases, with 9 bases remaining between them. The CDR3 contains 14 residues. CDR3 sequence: CASSLAGVGDTQYF. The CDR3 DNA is TGTGCCAGCAGTTTAGCGGGAGTGGGAGATACGCAGTATTTT.

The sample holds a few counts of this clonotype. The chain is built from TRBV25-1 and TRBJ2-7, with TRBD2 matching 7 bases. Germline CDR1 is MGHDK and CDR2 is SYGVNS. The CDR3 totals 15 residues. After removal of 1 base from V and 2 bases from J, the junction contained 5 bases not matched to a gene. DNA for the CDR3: TGTGCCAGCAGTGAATTGGCGGGAGCCGCCTACGAGCAGTACTTC. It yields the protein CASSELAGAAYEQYF.

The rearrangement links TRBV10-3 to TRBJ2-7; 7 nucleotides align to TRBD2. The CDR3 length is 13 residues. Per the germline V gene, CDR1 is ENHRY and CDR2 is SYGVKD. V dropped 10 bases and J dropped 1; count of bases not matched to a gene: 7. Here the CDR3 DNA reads TGTGCCACGGGGACTACCCAATCCTACGAGCAGTACTTC. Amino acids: CATGTTQSYEQYF.

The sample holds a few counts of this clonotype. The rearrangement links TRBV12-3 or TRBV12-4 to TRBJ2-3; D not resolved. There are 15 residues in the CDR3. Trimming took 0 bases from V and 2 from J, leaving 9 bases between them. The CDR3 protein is CASSLAGTFTDTQYF. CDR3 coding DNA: TGTGCCAGCAGTTTAGCTGGCACATTCACAGATACGCAGTATTTT.

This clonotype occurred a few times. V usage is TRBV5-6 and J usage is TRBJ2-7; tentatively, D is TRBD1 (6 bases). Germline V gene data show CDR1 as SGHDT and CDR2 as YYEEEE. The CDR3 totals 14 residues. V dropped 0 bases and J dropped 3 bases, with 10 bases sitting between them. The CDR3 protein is CASSLVRGHYEQYF. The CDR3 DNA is TGTGCCAGCAGCTTGGTCAGGGGACACTACGAGCAGTACTTC.

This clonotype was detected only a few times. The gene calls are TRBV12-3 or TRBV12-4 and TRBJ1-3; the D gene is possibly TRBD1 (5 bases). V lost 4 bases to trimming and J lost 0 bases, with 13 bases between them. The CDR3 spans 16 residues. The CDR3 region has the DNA TGTGCCAGCAGTTCCGAACCGGGACCCTCTGGAAACACCATATATTTT. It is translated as CASSSEPGPSGNTIYF.

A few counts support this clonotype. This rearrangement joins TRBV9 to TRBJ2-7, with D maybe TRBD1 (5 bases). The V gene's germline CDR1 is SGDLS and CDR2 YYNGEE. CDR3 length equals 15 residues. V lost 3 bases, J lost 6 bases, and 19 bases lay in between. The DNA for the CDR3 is TGTGCCAGCAGCGCGGCAGGTTCAACCCAGGGCGAGCAGTACTTC. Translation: CASSAAGSTQGEQYF.

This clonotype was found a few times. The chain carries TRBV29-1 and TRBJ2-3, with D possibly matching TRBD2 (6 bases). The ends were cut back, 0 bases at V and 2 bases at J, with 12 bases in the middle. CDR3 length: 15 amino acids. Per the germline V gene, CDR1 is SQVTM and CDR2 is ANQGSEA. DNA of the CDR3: TGCAGCGTTGAAGATCGGGGGACTCACACAGATACGCAGTATTTT. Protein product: CSVEDRGTHTDTQYF.

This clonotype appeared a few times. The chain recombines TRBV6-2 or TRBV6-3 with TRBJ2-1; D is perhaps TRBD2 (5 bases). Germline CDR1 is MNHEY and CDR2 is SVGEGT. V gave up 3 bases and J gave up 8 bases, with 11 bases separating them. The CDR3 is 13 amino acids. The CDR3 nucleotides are TGTGCCAGCAGTTATTTAACTAGTGATGAGCAGTTCTTC. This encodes CASSYLTSDEQFF.

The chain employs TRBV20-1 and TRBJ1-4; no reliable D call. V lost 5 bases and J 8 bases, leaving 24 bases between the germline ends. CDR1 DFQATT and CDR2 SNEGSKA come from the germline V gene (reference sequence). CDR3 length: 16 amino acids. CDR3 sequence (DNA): TGCAGTGCTGCTGGATTCGACGGACCCGTAATCGAAAAACTGTTTTTT. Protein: CSAAGFDGPVIEKLFF.

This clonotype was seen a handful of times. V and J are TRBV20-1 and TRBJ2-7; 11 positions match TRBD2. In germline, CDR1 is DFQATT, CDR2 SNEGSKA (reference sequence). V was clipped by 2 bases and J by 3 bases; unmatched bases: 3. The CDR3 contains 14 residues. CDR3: CSARTSGSYYEQYF. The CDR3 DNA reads TGCAGTGCTAGAACTAGCGGGAGTTACTACGAGCAGTACTTC.